Presented here are 15 T cell receptor beta chains from one specimen sequenced in a study of T cells in Graves' hyperthyroidism and ophthalmopathy. The CDR3 regions of TCR beta were amplified from RNA transcripts. The TCR CDR3 was amplified in a first-round RT-PCR using the HTBI primer set. TCRdb itself ran the multiplex PCR reads through MiXCR, one entry per CDR3 protein. Of approximately 690,000 distinct CDR3 sequences detected, approximately 15% appear once; the ten largest clones hold 9.5% to 15%. Sequenced: blood. These receptors all stem from a woman aged 45 to 65 with Graves' ophthalmopathy.

This clonotype was observed many times. This chain connects TRBV11-2 to TRBJ2-3; 8 nucleotides line up with TRBD1. The CDR3 sequence is 14 residues long. The V and J ends lost 1 base and 9 bases, in that order; junction bases with no gene match: 6. Germline CDR1 is SGHAT and CDR2 is FQNNGV. CDR3 DNA: TGTGCCAGCAGCTTAGGCACCAGGGGGCTAACGCAGTATTTT. Translated, it gives CASSLGTRGLTQYF.

This clonotype was observed many times. The CDR3 here is CSARVRGLITSSYNEQFF. CDR3 nucleotides: TGCAGTGCTAGAGTCCGAGGGCTAATAACGAGCTCCTACAATGAGCAGTTCTTC. The V and J genes are TRBV20-1 and TRBJ2-1; the D gene is possibly TRBD2 (5 bases). Trimming stripped 1 base from V and 0 bases from J, with 19 bases between. CDR1 DFQATT and CDR2 SNEGSKA come from the germline V gene (reference sequence). The CDR3 has 18 residues.

This clonotype was observed at least ten times. V is TRBV11-1 and J is TRBJ2-7; D may correspond to TRBD1 or TRBD2 (5 bases each). Germline CDR1 reads SGHAT; CDR2 reads FQDESV (reference sequence). The V gene lost 5 bases and the J gene lost 1 base, with 21 bases spanning the gap. The CDR3 covers 17 residues. CDR3 DNA: TGTGCCAGCAGCCGACTCCCGGGAACAGGCTCTTCCTACGAGCAGTACTTC. Translating gives CASSRLPGTGSSYEQYF.

The rearrangement links TRBV4-3 to TRBJ1-2; a weak D match, TRBD1 (6 bases). CDR3 length equals 15 residues. Germline CDR1 reads LGHNA; CDR2 reads YSLEER. V was clipped by 2 bases and J by 4 bases, with 14 bases between them. For the CDR3, the DNA is TGCGCCAGCAGCCAAAATCGACAGGAATCCTATGGCTACACCTTC. Its translation is CASSQNRQESYGYTF.

The chain employs TRBV18 and TRBJ1-2; TRBD1 matches at 12 bases. Trimming cost V 5 bases and J 8 bases; bases outside gene matches: 6. The CDR3 loop spans 14 amino acids. Germline V gene data show CDR1 as KGHSH and CDR2 as LQKENI. CDR3 DNA sequence: TGTGCCAGCTCATCGGGACAGGGGGCATCGGGCTACACCTTC. Amino acid sequence: CASSSGQGASGYTF. The whole variable domain, filled in from reference TRBV18 and TRBJ1-2, reads NAGVMQNPRHLVRRRGQEARLRCSPMKGHSHVYWYRQLPEEGLKFMVYLQKENIIDESGMPKERFSAEFPKEGPSILRIQQVVRGDSAAYFCASSSGQGASGYTFGSGTRLTVV.

This clonotype occurred a few times. The rearrangement links TRBV24-1 to TRBJ2-3; TRBD1 might be the D (6 bases). The CDR3 consists of 14 residues. Germline CDR1 is KGHDR and CDR2 is SFDVKD. Deletions cut 4 bases from V and 4 bases from J, with 11 bases between. The chain's CDR3 is CATSDPRGSDTQYF. The CDR3 DNA is TGTGCCACCAGTGACCCGAGGGGGTCAGATACGCAGTATTTT.

The chain recombines TRBV7-9 with TRBJ2-1; 7 bases agree with TRBD2. The ends lost 8 bases at V and 3 bases at J; junction bases unmatched: 1. The germline CDR1 and CDR2 sequences are SEHNR and FQNEAQ (reference sequence). The CDR3 runs to 12 residues. The CDR3 bases are TGTGCCAGCGGGAGGGTCTACAATGAGCAGTTCTTC. It translates to CASGRVYNEQFF.

V gene TRBV11-2 combines with J gene TRBJ2-1; 12 nucleotides agree with TRBD2. This CDR3 contains 16 residues. Germline assignment: CDR1 SGHAT and CDR2 FQNNGV. J lost 4 bases, V lost 5 bases, and 6 bases had no gene match. CDR3 residues: CASSPRTSGEYNEQFF. The CDR3 DNA is TGTGCCAGCAGCCCGCGGACTAGCGGGGAATACAATGAGCAGTTCTTC.

This clonotype occurred many times. The rearrangement uses TRBV24-1 and TRBJ1-1; TRBD1 matches 9 bases. The CDR3 runs to 15 residues. J lost 4 bases, V lost 2 bases, and 4 bases had no gene match. CDR1 and CDR2 from the germline V gene are KGHDR and SFDVKD. The CDR3 nucleotides are TGTGCCACCAGTGATTCCCGACAGGGGGTCACTGAAGCTTTCTTT. Protein product: CATSDSRQGVTEAFF.

The V call is TRBV4-1, the J call TRBJ2-7; D gene ambiguous. Germline loops: CDR1 MGHRA, CDR2 YSYEKL. Deletions cut 2 bases from V and 3 bases from J, with 14 bases between. The CDR3 is 15 residues long. This chain's CDR3 is CASSQNPSQNYEQYF. CDR3 DNA: TGCGCCAGCAGCCAAAACCCATCCCAGAACTACGAGCAGTACTTC.

This clonotype was picked up a small number of times. The CDR3 loop is CASSLGGGPTGGFKQYF. CDR3 nucleotide sequence: TGTGCCAGCAGCTTGGGGGGTGGACCGACAGGGGGCTTTAAGCAGTACTTC. The chain couples TRBV5-6 to TRBJ2-7, with TRBD1 identical over 10 bases. From germline, CDR1 is SGHDT and CDR2 YYEEEE. Losses at the gene ends were 0 bases for V and 8 bases for J; bases not matched to a gene: 14. CDR3 length: 17 amino acids.

Ten or more counts support this clonotype. The J gene is TRBJ2-5, the V gene TRBV6-1; possibly TRBD1 or TRBD2 for D (7 bases each). CDR1 is MNHNS and CDR2 is SASEGT in the germline V gene. The CDR3 runs to 17 residues. Trimming left V 7 bases short and J 2 bases short, with 23 bases between. This chain's CDR3 is CASTPGGELGAQETQYF. In DNA form, the CDR3 reads TGTGCCAGCACCCCAGGGGGGGAGTTAGGGGCTCAAGAGACCCAGTACTTC.

The chain carries TRBV6-1 and TRBJ2-2, with 13 bases that match TRBD2. Looked up from germline, CDR1 is MNHNS and CDR2 is SASEGT. The CDR3 totals 14 residues. Trimming removed 7 bases from V and 6 bases from J; junction bases left unmatched: 2. The CDR3 protein is CASKTSGRSGELFF. Written as DNA, the CDR3 is TGTGCCAGCAAGACTAGCGGGAGGTCCGGGGAGCTGTTTTTT.

This clonotype came up many times. The chain is built from TRBV7-9 and TRBJ2-4; 8 positions agree with TRBD1. The V segment lost 5 bases and the J segment 1 base; nucleotides outside the gene matches: 4. CDR3 length: 15 residues. Germline V gene data show CDR1 as SEHNR and CDR2 as FQNEAQ (reference sequence). The CDR3 loop is CASSPDREAKNIQYF. CDR3 sequence (DNA): TGTGCCAGCAGCCCGGACAGGGAGGCCAAAAACATTCAGTACTTC.

The rearrangement links TRBV7-2 to TRBJ1-2, with TRBD1 matching 9 bases. This CDR3 spans 13 amino acids. In germline, CDR1 is SGHTA, CDR2 FQGNSA. Unmatched junction bases numbered 6, after V lost 5 bases and J lost 8 bases. CDR3 in amino acids: CASSPNTGGGYTF. The DNA for the CDR3 is TGTGCCAGCAGCCCGAATACAGGGGGCGGCTACACCTTC.